The rows below give T cell receptor beta chains drawn from one sample of a study of T cells expressing NK-cell markers. TCRdb re-analyzed the 5' RACE reads; it lists each CDR3 protein once, without DNA. The sample table sets out roughly 280,000 distinct CDR3 sequences. The sequenced sample was blood T cells: a sorted CD56 or NKG2C T cell subset, CD4+ or CD8+ T cells, or bulk PBMC T cells (not recorded which). Source of these receptors: a young man in good health. CDR3s include the opening cysteine and the closing phenylalanine or tryptophan.

>TRBJ2-3|TRBV7-9|14
CASSLATGADTQYF
>TRBJ2-3|TRBV20-1|13
CSAKDRGADTQYF
>TRBJ2-5|TRBV5-1|13
CASSQGHMETQYF
>TRBJ1-1|TRBV18|13
CASSPWFEGEAFF
>TRBJ1-4|TRBV7-6|14
CASSPGQGVEKLFF
>TRBJ2-2|TRBV6-2/TRBV6-3|21
CASRQQTGGERGKPNTGELFF
>TRBJ2-3|TRBV12-3/TRBV12-4|15
CASRPLAGGTDTQYF
>TRBJ2-3|TRBV6-4|15
CASSEQVGSKDTQYF
>TRBJ2-3|TRBV4-2|16
CASSQDFGGSTDTQYF
>TRBJ2-3|TRBV12-3/TRBV12-4|16
CASSITGTAPVYTQYF
>TRBJ1-2|TRBV5-1|13
CASSPTDSYGYTF
>TRBJ2-1|TRBV12-3/TRBV12-4|18
CASSSSGTPSLPYNEQFF
>TRBJ2-1|TRBV10-3|15
CAIDGGSGSYNEQFF
>TRBJ1-5|TRBV6-2/TRBV6-3|19
CASSYFGLGARIPNQPQHF
>TRBJ2-1|TRBV20-1|16
CSARDHRGRSYNEQFF
>TRBJ2-2|TRBV7-3|16
CASSLKAGTNTGELFF
>TRBJ1-2|TRBV7-9|15
CASSTAGDKAYGYTF
>TRBJ1-3|TRBV11-2|15
CASSLVSGSGNTIYF
>TRBJ2-5|TRBV6-2/TRBV6-3|17
CASSYLRDSTYQETQYF
>TRBJ2-7|TRBV12-3/TRBV12-4|15
CASSLRGPSSYEQYF
>TRBJ2-1|TRBV28|14
CASRTGSQWGEQFF
>TRBJ1-4|TRBV12-3/TRBV12-4|13
CASNTGTNEKLFF
>TRBJ2-1|TRBV9|15
CASSVGGSTSNEQFF
>TRBJ2-1|TRBV2|13
CASEGLARNEQFF
>TRBJ1-2|TRBV24-1|13
CATWGGPYYGYTF
>TRBJ2-2|TRBV6-1|14
CASRIGLRTGELFF
>TRBJ1-1|TRBV5-1|16
CASSARLGQGNTEAFF
>TRBJ2-1|TRBV4-2|14
CASSRATGNNEQFF
>TRBJ2-5|TRBV18|15
CASSPPALQGETQYF
>TRBJ2-1|TRBV10-2|14
CASSEPEDRNEQFF
>TRBJ2-1|TRBV27|18
CASSSTMTSGRENNEQFF
>TRBJ2-7|TRBV20-1|15
CSAYPGTSGRSEQYF
>TRBJ2-1|TRBV7-9|14
CASSLSTPNNEQFF
>TRBJ2-1|TRBV6-1|15
CASSGGTARINEQFF
>TRBJ2-2|TRBV9|14
CASSVSSGTGELFF
>TRBJ2-7|TRBV9|16
CASSVAGTGGPYEQYF
>TRBJ2-1|TRBV6-5|16
CASSYRAGGPLSEQFF
>TRBJ2-5|TRBV12-3/TRBV12-4|13
CASSFYGMETQYF
>TRBJ1-1|TRBV7-2|14
CASSFTGGETEAFF
>TRBJ2-1|TRBV29-1|13
CSTTTGAYNEQFF
>TRBJ1-4|TRBV6-5|14
CASSYQATNEKLFF
>TRBJ2-1|TRBV7-9|14
CASSLVSGPNEQFF
>TRBJ2-1|TRBV27|13
CASSLHRDNEQFF
>TRBJ2-3|TRBV5-1|16
CASSLGASSSTDTQYF
>TRBJ2-7|TRBV4-3|15
CASSQERGRWGEQYF
>TRBJ1-2|TRBV7-8|15
CASSLGGSVLMGYTF
>TRBJ2-2|TRBV12-3/TRBV12-4|12
CASSSGTGELFF
>TRBJ1-2|TRBV3-1|16
CASSQVLIPRGNGYTF
>TRBJ2-1|TRBV6-1|11
CASSKDGRRFF
>TRBJ2-4|TRBV20-1|13
CSAVGSAKNIQYF
>TRBJ2-1|TRBV7-8|16
CASSSAGLATGGEQFF
>TRBJ2-1|TRBV6-1|15
CASRQGGTRYNEQFF
>TRBJ2-3|TRBV10-3|16
CATQTPTGGAGDTQYF
>TRBJ2-5|TRBV5-4|15
CASSPRGLKQETQYF
>TRBJ2-1|TRBV20-1|16
CSATGTSGRAYNEQFF
>TRBJ1-2|TRBV25-1|18
CASSELNEWGTFGSGYTF
>TRBJ1-1|TRBV6-1|13
CASSPRPGAEAFF